This T cell receptor beta chain was recovered during a study of T cells in Graves' hyperthyroidism and ophthalmopathy. In the study overall: Pretreatment peripheral blood was obtained at initial diagnosis. Study-level findings and limits: Most thyroid clonotypes expanded above 0.001 were also detected in blood. By a 13 V-J model, ophthalmopathy was set apart from stable hyperthyroidism.

On the basis of clinical symptoms, serum thyroxine and TRAb, thyroid ultrasound and orbital computed tomography, diagnoses were made. The CDR3 runs to 16 residues. Trimming cost V 5 bases and J 2 bases; bases outside gene matches: 9. Germline V lookup: CDR1 DFQATT, CDR2 SNEGSKA (reference sequence). Regions amplified from RNA transcripts were the TCR beta CDR3 regions. During a first-round RT-PCR of the TCR CDR3, the HTBI primer set was used. In TCRdb, the multiplex PCR reads were re-called with MiXCR into one record per CDR3 protein. The sample lists roughly 300,000 distinct CDR3 sequences, 14% occurring once. This clonotype was observed a single time. Its antigen is unknown. The final CDR3 position lacks the conserved phenylalanine or tryptophan, pointing to a likely read error.

Sequencing was done on a sample of blood. This clonotype originated in a woman aged 25-40 years with Graves' hyperthyroidism. This sequence joins TRBV20-1 and TRBJ2-1; 10 bases line up with TRBD2. The CDR3 spells CSAGGLAGVPYNEQFS. DNA of the CDR3: TGCAGTGCTGGGGGTCTAGCGGGAGTACCCTACAATGAGCAGTTCTCC.